This TCR beta chain appears in the sequencing data of a study of T cells after yellow fever vaccination. Study at large: Fractions of limited cellularity were prepared by means of SMART-Seq v4 Ultra Low Input.

Regarding the study as a whole: Overlap between CD4 and CD8 compartments was detected for a small share of clonotypes. Repertoires obtained by FACS sorting could include abundant clonotypes that entered as contaminants from the bulk population.

Concerning this clonotype itself: Its antigen is unknown.

Germline V CDR1 and CDR2: MNHEY, SMNVEV (reference sequence). The CDR3 loop spans 16 amino acids. The trim removed 5 bases at V and 5 bases at J, leaving 7 bases unmatched. A universal primer site and UMIs were added as TCR cDNA was made by 5'RACE template switching. TCRdb independently ran MiXCR on the 5' RACE reads; one entry per CDR3 protein. The table lists about 500,000 distinct CDR3 sequences, around 16% of them singletons, with 15% to 20% in the top ten. The TCR originated in a man aged 18 to 30 who received the YFV17D yellow fever vaccine. Sequencing used PBMCs, obtained roughly 5 days after the first yellow fever vaccination. J is TRBJ2-3 and V is TRBV27, with 13 bases lining up with TRBD2. The DNA for the CDR3 is TGTGCCAGCAGTATAACTAGCGGGGGGGCTAAAGATACGCAGTATTTT. The encoded protein is CASSITSGGAKDTQYF.